This T cell receptor beta chain is drawn from a study of control samples from healthy donors and cancer patients. Libraries were prepared by immunoSEQ multiplex PCR; TCRdb keeps only in-frame clonotypes and omits some of them. The sample holds some 23,000 clones, roughly 85% seen once. Germline V gene lookup returns CDR1 SQVTM and CDR2 ANQGSEA. This CDR3 contains 14 residues. J was trimmed by 3 bases and V by 0 bases; bases with no gene match: 1. The specimen sequenced was PBMCs. The source of this sequence is a man in his 60s with head and neck cancer. The chain is built from TRBV29-1 and TRBJ2-3; TRBD2 aligns across 9 bases. For the CDR3, the DNA is TGCAGCGTTGAAGATCTAGCGGGGACAGATACGCAGTATTTT. Protein product: CSVEDLAGTDTQYF.